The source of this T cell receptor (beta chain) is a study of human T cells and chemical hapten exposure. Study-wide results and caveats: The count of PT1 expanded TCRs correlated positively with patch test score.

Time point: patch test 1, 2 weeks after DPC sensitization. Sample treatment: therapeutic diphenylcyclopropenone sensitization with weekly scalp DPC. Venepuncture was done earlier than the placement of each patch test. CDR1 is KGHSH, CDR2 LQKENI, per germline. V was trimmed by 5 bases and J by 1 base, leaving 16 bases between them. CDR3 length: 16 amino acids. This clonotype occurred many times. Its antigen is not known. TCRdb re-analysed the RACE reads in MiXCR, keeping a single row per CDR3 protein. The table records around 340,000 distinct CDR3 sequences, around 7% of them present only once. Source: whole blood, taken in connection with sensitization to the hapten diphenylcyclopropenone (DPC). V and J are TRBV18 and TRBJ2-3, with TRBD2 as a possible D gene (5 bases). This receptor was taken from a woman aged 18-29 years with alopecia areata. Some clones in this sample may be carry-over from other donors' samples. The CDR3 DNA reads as TGTGCCAGCTCATCCGGCTGGCGGGTCGGCACAGATACGCAGTATTTT. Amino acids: CASSSGWRVGTDTQYF. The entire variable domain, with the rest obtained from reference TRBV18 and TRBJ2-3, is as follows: NAGVMQNPRHLVRRRGQEARLRCSPMKGHSHVYWYRQLPEEGLKFMVYLQKENIIDESGMPKERFSAEFPKEGPSILRIQQVVRGDSAAYFCASSSGWRVGTDTQYFGPGTRLTVL.